This TCR beta chain was profiled in a study of control samples from healthy donors and cancer patients. The germline V and J ends were trimmed by 4 bases and 4 bases, with 8 bases remaining between them. The V gene's germline CDR1 is SGHTA and CDR2 FQGTGA. The length of the CDR3 is 13 residues. This table comes from immunoSEQ multiplex PCR, and its TCRdb copy is limited to in-frame clones, with some not included. The sample contains about 120,000 clones, over 90% of which appear only once. The sample comprised blood. The receptor's source is a man aged 25-40 years in good health. The chain uses TRBV7-3 and TRBJ1-3, with D uncertain. The CDR3, as DNA: TGTGCCAGCAGCTCCTTGGGGGGAAACACCATATATTTT. It translates to CASSSLGGNTIYF.